This passage covers 27 T cell receptor beta chains from one sample sequenced in a study of PD-1 blockade in classical Hodgkin lymphoma. Relapses following autologous stem cell transplantation were seen in all patients, with brentuximab vedotin exposure varying. Assay used: immunoSEQ multiplex PCR; TCRdb lists only in-frame clones, some missing. The top ten hold less than 20% of the sample, which has more than 30,000 clones, just over 75% seen once. Source: peripheral blood mononuclear cells (PBMCs), taken before the second cycle of nivolumab. These receptors all come from a human donor with classical Hodgkin lymphoma.

This sequence joins TRBV4-1 and TRBJ1-4; TRBD1 might be the D (5 bases). Trimming pared 3 bases from V and 0 bases from J, leaving 17 bases between. Germline assignment: CDR1 MGHRA and CDR2 YSYEKL. There are 18 residues in the CDR3. CDR3 DNA: TGCGCCAGCAGCCAGGGACCTACCTCCCTTGCAACTAATGAAAAACTGTTTTTT. It codes for CASSQGPTSLATNEKLFF.

The chain is built from TRBV7-9 and TRBJ1-4; no clear D. In germline, CDR1 is SEHNR, CDR2 FQNEAQ (reference sequence). Trimming left V 5 bases short and J 6 bases short, with 13 bases between. CDR3 length: 14 amino acids. CDR3 region: CASSTRRIDEKLFF. DNA of the CDR3: TGTGCCAGCAGCACACGGAGAATCGATGAAAAACTGTTTTTT.

The chain has TRBV7-9 and TRBJ2-1; no definite D call. This CDR3 has 14 amino acids. Trimming removed 1 base from V and 1 base from J, with 5 bases in between. Germline loops: CDR1 SEHNR, CDR2 FQNEAQ (reference sequence). The CDR3 here is CASSLELSYNEQFF. The CDR3, as DNA: TGTGCCAGCAGCTTAGAACTTTCCTACAATGAGCAGTTCTTC.

The chain joins TRBV4-3 to TRBJ2-7; possibly TRBD2 for D (6 bases). Germline values: CDR1 LGHNA, CDR2 YSLEER. V lost 0 bases and J lost 1, with 13 bases in between. The CDR3 loop spans 16 amino acids. DNA of the CDR3: TGCGCCAGCAGCCAAGATAACGCGGAGGGTTCCTACGAGCAGTACTTC. Translated, it gives CASSQDNAEGSYEQYF.

The chain links TRBV7-6 to TRBJ2-3, with D tentatively TRBD2 (6 bases). Trimming removed 2 bases from V and 2 bases from J, with 14 bases in between. The CDR3 length is 16 residues. In germline, CDR1 is SGHVS, CDR2 FNYEAQ. The CDR3 is CASSLRAWGDTDTQYF. The CDR3 DNA reads as TGTGCCAGCAGCTTAAGAGCATGGGGGGACACAGATACGCAGTATTTT.

The CDR3 nucleotides are TGCACCAGCAGCCAGCGCCGGGCGCACCAAACGGCCTACGAGCAGTACTTC. Residues: CTSSQRRAHQTAYEQYF. The chain recombines TRBV1 with TRBJ2-7. TRBV1 is noted as a pseudogene. This CDR3 comprises 17 residues.

This clone occurred a few times. V is TRBV9 and J is TRBJ2-1; 8 bases line up with TRBD2. CDR1 and CDR2 from the germline V gene are SGDLS and YYNGEE. The CDR3 totals 17 residues. The V and J ends lost 4 bases and 3 bases, in that order; junction bases with no gene match: 12. The CDR3 nucleotides are TGTGCCAGCAGCACCGCCCCGGGGCGGGGGGACTACAATGAGCAGTTCTTC. Translating it yields CASSTAPGRGDYNEQFF.

This chain links TRBV7-2 with TRBJ2-7, with 11 bases that match TRBD2. V was clipped by 7 bases and J by 4 bases; unmatched bases: 12. Germline assignment: CDR1 SGHTA and CDR2 FQGNSA. The CDR3 is made up of 16 amino acids. The DNA of the CDR3 is TGTGCCAGCACCCGGAGCTTAGCGGGGGGGCCTTACGAGCAGTACTTC. The encoded protein is CASTRSLAGGPYEQYF.

The chain recombines TRBV2 with TRBJ2-3; the D gene is possibly TRBD1 (6 bases). Between the trimmed V and J ends, which lost 10 bases and 2 bases, there was a span of 16 bases. The CDR3 has 14 amino acids. Per the germline V gene, CDR1 is SNHLY and CDR2 is FYNNEI. The CDR3 DNA is TGTGCCACCAACGTAAACAGGGACACAGATACGCAGTATTTT. It is translated as CATNVNRDTDTQYF.

The CDR3 region is CASSLTPQGGGYTF. CDR3 DNA sequence: TGTGCCAGCAGCTTAACGCCACAGGGAGGGGGCTACACCTTC. The chain has TRBV7-6 and TRBJ1-2; tentative D call: TRBD1 (6 bases). V lost 2 bases, J lost 8 bases, and 15 bases lay in between. CDR3 length: 14 amino acids. Per germline, CDR1 SGHVS and CDR2 FNYEAQ.

The chain recombines TRBV5-6 with TRBJ2-5, with D possibly being TRBD1 or TRBD2 (6 bases each). The CDR3 is 15 residues long. Trimming left V 2 bases short and J 0 bases short, with 11 bases between. Looked up from germline, CDR1 is SGHDT and CDR2 is YYEEEE. The CDR3 loop is CASSFFGGYQETQYF. For the CDR3, the DNA is TGTGCCAGCAGCTTCTTCGGGGGCTACCAAGAGACCCAGTACTTC. Supplemented by reference TRBV5-6 and TRBJ2-5, the full variable domain reads DAGVTQSPTHLIKTRGQQVTLRCSPKSGHDTVSWYQQALGQGPQFIFQYYEEEERQRGNFPDRFSGHQFPNYSSELNVNALLLGDSALYLCASSFFGGYQETQYFGPGTRLLVL.

The chain carries TRBV14 and TRBJ2-1; perhaps TRBD1 as D (6 bases). Trimming removed 1 base at V and 7 bases at J, with 11 bases between. The CDR3 runs to 14 residues. Germline CDR1 and CDR2: SGHDN and FVKESK. CDR3 DNA: TGTGCCAGCAGCCAAGGGGCAGGGGCTAATGAGCAGTTCTTC. It specifies CASSQGAGANEQFF.

This clone appeared a few times. This chain uses TRBV7-2 with TRBJ1-5; 8 bases align to TRBD1. This CDR3 is 15 amino acids long. CDR1 SGHTA and CDR2 FQGNSA come from the germline V gene. The V gene end was trimmed by 4 bases and the J gene end by 5 bases; junction bases not matched to a gene: 7. The CDR3 DNA follows: TGTGCCAGCAGCTCCCGGACAGGGCTGGATCAGCCCCAGCATTTT. Residues: CASSSRTGLDQPQHF.

V and J are TRBV6-1 and TRBJ1-2, with no clear D. Trimming took off 4 bases at V and 4 bases at J, with 13 bases between the two ends. This CDR3 has 14 residues. Per germline, CDR1 MNHNS and CDR2 SASEGT. The CDR3 is CASSVPTLTYGYTF. The CDR3 nucleotides are TGTGCCAGCAGTGTCCCGACCCTCACCTATGGCTACACCTTC.

This chain uses TRBV18 with TRBJ2-7; D remains unclear. The CDR3 consists of 15 residues. Per the germline V gene, CDR1 is KGHSH and CDR2 is LQKENI. The V end was cut by 2 bases, the J end by 4 bases, with 15 bases between. CDR3 region: CASSPENSPYYEQYF. In DNA, the CDR3 is TGTGCCAGCTCACCAGAGAATAGCCCATATTACGAGCAGTACTTC.

This chain links TRBV4-1 with TRBJ1-6, with TRBD1 as a possible D gene (6 bases). The length of the CDR3 is 16 residues. The V end lost 1 base, the J end lost 8 bases, and 15 bases lay between the germline ends. CDR1 is MGHRA, CDR2 YSYEKL, per germline. Here the CDR3 reads CASSQASVRGHSPLHF. CDR3 DNA: TGCGCCAGCAGCCAAGCGTCTGTCAGGGGTCATTCACCCCTCCACTTT.

This clone turned up a few times. This rearrangement joins TRBV5-4 to TRBJ1-1, with TRBD1 as a possible D gene (6 bases). This CDR3 is built from 14 residues. Germline V gives CDR1 SGHNT, CDR2 YYREEE (reference sequence). Trimming took 4 bases from V and 3 from J, leaving 13 bases between them. CDR3 sequence: CASSPRGGDTEAFF. CDR3 sequence (DNA): TGTGCCAGCAGCCCCAGGGGAGGGGACACTGAAGCTTTCTTT.

CDR3 DNA: TGTGCCAGCTCCCTCCGGGACACTTACTACAATGAGCAGTTCTTC. Translating gives CASSLRDTYYNEQFF. The J gene is TRBJ2-1, the V gene TRBV7-8, with D possibly matching TRBD1 (6 bases). CDR1 and CDR2 (germline): SGHVS, FQNEAQ. Deletions cut 8 bases from V and 3 bases from J, with 17 bases between. CDR3 size: 15 residues.

The chain is built from TRBV10-3 and TRBJ2-3, with D perhaps matching TRBD1 or TRBD2 (5 bases each). Per germline, CDR1 ENHRY and CDR2 SYGVKD. V shed 0 bases and J shed 4 bases, with 11 bases lying between them. The CDR3 is made up of 15 amino acids. This CDR3 is CAISESRGTPDTQYF. CDR3 in DNA: TGTGCCATCAGTGAGTCGAGAGGGACCCCAGATACGCAGTATTTT.

This clone has more than one count but fewer than ten. V is TRBV14 and J is TRBJ1-5; D perhaps matches TRBD1 (5 bases). This CDR3 contains 17 residues. Germline V lookup: CDR1 SGHDN, CDR2 FVKESK. Trimming left V 0 bases short and J 0 bases short, with 12 bases between. CDR3 sequence (DNA): TGTGCCAGCAGCCAAGAAGGTGGGGGGTATAGCAATCAGCCCCAGCATTTT. It translates to CASSQEGGGYSNQPQHF. The variable domain in full, completed from reference TRBV14 and TRBJ1-5, reads EAGVTQFPSHSVIEKGQTVTLRCDPISGHDNLYWYRRVMGKEIKFLLHFVKESKQDESGMPNNRFLAERTGGTYSTLKVQPAELEDSGVYFCASSQEGGGYSNQPQHFGDGTRLSIL.

The chain carries TRBV7-9 and TRBJ2-5; D call uncertain. The V end lost 6 bases, the J end lost 4 bases, and 6 bases lay between the germline ends. The CDR3 is made up of 11 amino acids. Germline loops: CDR1 SEHNR, CDR2 FQNEAQ (reference sequence). As DNA, the CDR3 is TGTGCCAGCAGTTTTCTAGAGACCCAGTACTTC. It translates to CASSFLETQYF.

This chain links TRBV9 with TRBJ1-3, with unresolved D. CDR3 size: 15 residues. Germline loops: CDR1 SGDLS, CDR2 YYNGEE. The V end was cut by 6 bases, the J end by 0 bases, with 13 bases between. The DNA of the CDR3 is TGTGCCAGCACCACCCCGGGAGACTCTGGAAACACCATATATTTT. This translates into CASTTPGDSGNTIYF.

The chain recombines TRBV19 with TRBJ1-6, with 9 bases lining up with TRBD1. The germline V gene encodes CDR1 LNHDA and CDR2 SQIVND (reference sequence). The CDR3 is 17 residues long. The V segment lost 3 bases and the J segment 5 bases; nucleotides outside the gene matches: 8. The CDR3 sequence is CASSIRTGAADNSPLHF. CDR3 DNA: TGTGCCAGTAGTATCCGGACAGGGGCGGCCGATAATTCACCCCTCCACTTT.

The J gene is TRBJ1-2, the V gene TRBV18, with D maybe TRBD1 (5 bases). CDR1 KGHSH and CDR2 LQKENI come from the germline V gene. Trimming pared 3 bases from V and 4 bases from J, leaving 12 bases between. CDR3 length: 14 residues. The CDR3, as DNA: TGTGCCAGCTCACCCGAAAGGGGAGGCTATGGCTACACCTTC. Translation: CASSPERGGYGYTF.

This rearrangement joins TRBV7-6 to TRBJ1-1; D unresolved. This CDR3 is 15 amino acids long. Germline V gene sequence: CDR1 SGHVS, CDR2 FNYEAQ. The germline V and J ends were trimmed by 5 bases and 3 bases, with 16 bases remaining between them. As DNA, the CDR3 is TGTGCCAGCAGCCCCCTATCGTCTCGGGACACTGAAGCTTTCTTT. This codes for CASSPLSSRDTEAFF.

The chain couples TRBV4-2 to TRBJ2-7, with TRBD2 matching 8 bases. The CDR3 runs to 14 residues. Germline trimming cut 4 bases from V and 0 bases from J; bases unmatched to any gene: 2. CDR1 LGHNA and CDR2 YNFKEQ come from the germline V gene. CDR3 bases: TGTGCCAGCAGCCCGAGCGGGAGCTCCTACGAGCAGTACTTC. It encodes CASSPSGSSYEQYF.

V and J are TRBV4-3 and TRBJ1-5, with 7 bases that match TRBD1. Germline V gene sequence: CDR1 LGHNA, CDR2 YSLEER. V lost 0 bases, J lost 6 bases, and 8 bases stayed unmatched. This CDR3 region has 16 residues. CDR3 amino acids: CASSQELGQLSQPQHF. CDR3 nucleotide sequence: TGCGCCAGCAGCCAAGAACTGGGACAGCTTTCTCAGCCCCAGCATTTT.